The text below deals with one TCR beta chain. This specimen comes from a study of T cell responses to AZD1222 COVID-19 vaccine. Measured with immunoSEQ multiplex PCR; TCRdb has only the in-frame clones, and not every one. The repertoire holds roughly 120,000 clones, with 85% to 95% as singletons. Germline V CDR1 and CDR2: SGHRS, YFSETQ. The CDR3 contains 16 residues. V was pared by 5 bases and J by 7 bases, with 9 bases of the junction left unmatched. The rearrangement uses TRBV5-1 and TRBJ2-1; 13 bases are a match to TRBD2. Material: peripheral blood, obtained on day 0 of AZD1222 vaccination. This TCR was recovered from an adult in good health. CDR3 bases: TGCGCCAGCAGTTATACTAGCGGGAGGGCTTCTAATGAGCAGTTCTTC. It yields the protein CASSYTSGRASNEQFF.